This TCR beta chain came from a study of T cell responses to AZD1222 COVID-19 vaccine. Overall study results and limits: Donors were mostly white British, more females; clonal diversity possibly underestimated.

Concerning this clone itself: The antigen remains undetermined.

Produced via immunoSEQ multiplex PCR; TCRdb's table is partial and in-frame only. The sample holds about 150,000 clones, 87% seen once. V was pared by 3 bases and J by 5 bases, with 3 bases of the junction left unmatched. The germline V gene encodes CDR1 SQVTM and CDR2 ANQGSEA. The CDR3 extends over 15 amino acids. This clonotype originated in an adult who received the AZD1222 COVID-19 vaccine. The starting material was peripheral blood, obtained 28 days after the second AZD1222 dose. J is TRBJ2-1 and V is TRBV29-1, with 14 bases identical to TRBD2. The CDR3 protein is CSVDRLAGGNNEQFF. The CDR3 DNA sequence: TGCAGCGTTGATCGACTAGCGGGAGGGAACAATGAGCAGTTCTTC.